This record looks at one TCR beta chain sequence and its context. Antigen unknown. This sample stems from a study of long-term antiretroviral therapy in people with HIV. General study results and limits: Subsequent to ART, diversity was augmented yet persisted below that of transplant donor controls. At every time point, clones expanded before ART dominated the repertoire.

The assay, immunoSEQ v3.0, was run at survey level. Method: immunoSEQ multiplex PCR; TCRdb's copy keeps in-frame clones and lacks some. The table has approximately 29,000 clones, 88% seen once; the top ten hold around 4%. Trimming took 3 bases from V and 2 from J, leaving 11 bases between them. This CDR3 region has 14 residues. Germline values: CDR1 ENHRY, CDR2 SYGVKD. This TCR came from a woman aged 18-29 years with HIV. The sample here was unsorted PBMCs, taken 0.5 years after starting antiretroviral therapy. The rearrangement joins TRBV10-3 to TRBJ2-7; a weak D match, TRBD1 (5 bases). CDR3 residues: CAISDDSFPYEQYF. CDR3 bases: TGTGCCATCAGTGACGACAGTTTCCCCTACGAGCAGTACTTC.